Described below is a single TCR beta chain sequence and its context. Its antigen is still unknown. One base away there is no much larger clone; base qualities are not given. The sample originates from a study of blood T cell repertoires in COVID-19 (TCRdb year 2020). About the investigation overall: The collaborator samples originated in the United States, Italy and Spain and spanned the acute and convalescent phases of COVID-19. The prospective study material was composed of cDNA or gDNA derived from T cells, B-cell-depleted T cells, or PBMCs. Subjects who had been exposed to COVID-19, were actively infected with it, or had recovered from it provided the deeply sampled blood TCRbeta repertoires that made up the dataset. The repertoires were released in a freely available public database meant as a resource for research on the immune response to SARS-CoV-2. Samples were obtained from the ongoing ImmuneRACE study (first 160 participants) and from about 1,300 subjects provided by 6 global collaborators. A de-identified subject ID, COVID-19 status, age in years and sex were almost always included in the sample metadata. Where HLA class I and class II types were available, the types were taken from metadata supplied by the sample provider, not from assay-based typing.

Including cysteine and phenylalanine, the CDR3 has 13 amino acids. CDR3 DNA only is kept here, 39 bases in frame from base 1. V was cut back by 1 base and J by 7 bases, leaving a gap of 10 bases between them. TCRbeta CDR3 regions were amplified from genomic DNA by means of the immunoSEQ Assay, a bias-controlled multiplex PCR. From the authors' description of their analysis: Nucleated cell counts per sample were estimated from amplification of reference gene primers within the assay. To quantify the absolute abundance of each unique TCRbeta CDR3 rearrangement, sequence reads were collapsed and filtered. For each sample, productive Simpson clonality was calculated as the square root of Simpson's diversity index across productive rearrangements. TCRdb stores this immuneACCESS table with in-frame sequences only. Part of the clones is absent; in the studies checked, under half of the shortfall reflects unresolved V genes, and no reason is known for the rest. The V and J calls and the clone size are those of that table, but D and trimming were determined from the DNA. A total of over 150,000 clones appear in this sample, over 80% of them only once. The ten largest clonotypes hold 5.5% to 8% of the sample.

At one collaborating source in Seattle, patients were enrolled during active infection and were followed longitudinally through the course of disease. Each collaborating institution followed its own protocols to collect whole blood in K2EDTA tubes. For TCRbeta analysis, collaborator samples were shipped as frozen whole blood, as isolated PBMCs, or as DNA extracted from either sample type. Study-level results and caveats: How much clinical and demographic metadata was included differed by source and by participant, and the metadata was provided uncurated.

The V and J segments used are TRBV12-3 or TRBV12-4 and TRBJ1-1; the D gene identity is not certain. The sample comprised peripheral blood. This clonotype was obtained from a woman aged 40-49 years with COVID-19, enrolled during active disease. The DNA reads TGTGCCAGCAGTTTAGGAGAGGGTATTGAAGCTTTCTTT. It translates as CASSLGEGIEAFF.